These 11 T cell receptor beta chains were all obtained from the same sample, sequenced in a study of blood T cell repertoires in COVID-19. Sequencing was performed with immunoSEQ multiplex PCR; in TCRdb, only in-frame clones are kept and a portion is missing. The sample has roughly 400,000 clones, about 88% seen once; the top ten hold approximately 1.5%. The sequencing input was PBMCs or T cells enriched from blood (not recorded which). All receptors derive from a woman between 18 and 29 years old who had been exposed to COVID-19.

The chain uses TRBV12-3 or TRBV12-4 and TRBJ2-3; the D is unclear. The CDR3 totals 12 residues. Deletions cut 3 bases from V and 6 bases from J, with 7 bases between. The CDR3 sequence is CASSLSFDTQYF. Written as DNA, the CDR3 is TGTGCCAGCAGTTTGTCCTTTGATACGCAGTATTTT.

This rearrangement joins TRBV9 to TRBJ2-7; 8 bases are shared with TRBD1. The CDR3 extends over 13 amino acids. J was trimmed by 6 bases and V by 5 bases; bases with no gene match: 7. Germline V gives CDR1 SGDLS, CDR2 YYNGEE. The CDR3 here is CASSYGQGGEQYF. CDR3 bases: TGTGCCAGCAGTTATGGACAGGGCGGCGAGCAGTACTTC.

The V call is TRBV28, the J call TRBJ2-7; D gene uncertain. Trimming cost V 5 bases and J 4 bases, with 12 bases left between them. Germline CDR1 MDHEN, CDR2 SYDVKM. This CDR3 has 13 amino acids. Here the CDR3 DNA reads TGTGCCAGCAGTCTCCTGAAGAGGTACGAGCAGTACTTC. Residues: CASSLLKRYEQYF.

This clone was seen just once. The chain carries TRBV19 and TRBJ1-1; 7 positions match TRBD1. The CDR3 runs to 13 residues. The V and J ends lost 10 bases and 4 bases, in that order; junction bases with no gene match: 9. Germline V CDR1 and CDR2: LNHDA, SQIVND (reference sequence). Here the CDR3 DNA reads TGTGCCACAACCCCACAGGGGACCACTGAAGCTTTCTTT. This codes for CATTPQGTTEAFF.

The rearrangement links TRBV12-3 or TRBV12-4 to TRBJ1-1, with unresolved D. The CDR3 sequence is 13 residues long. V lost 2 bases and J lost 4, with 8 bases in between. The DNA of the CDR3 is TGTGCCAGCAGTTTACAGGAAAGCACTGAAGCTTTCTTT. It encodes CASSLQESTEAFF.

V gene TRBV27 combines with J gene TRBJ1-6, with 8 bases that match TRBD1. V lost 2 bases and J lost 6; bases outside the gene matches: 0. Germline CDR1 MNHEY, CDR2 SMNVEV (reference sequence). CDR3 length equals 14 residues. The CDR3: CASSLGQGNSPLHF. For the CDR3, the DNA is TGTGCCAGCAGTTTAGGACAGGGTAATTCACCCCTCCACTTT.

The chain uses TRBV5-6 and TRBJ1-5, with D perhaps matching TRBD1 (6 bases). Germline loops: CDR1 SGHDT, CDR2 YYEEEE. V was trimmed by 5 bases and J by 3 bases, leaving 12 bases between them. The CDR3 sequence is 14 residues long. As DNA, the CDR3 is TGTGCCAGCAGTATCGGGGGGCACAATCAGCCCCAGCATTTT. It translates to CASSIGGHNQPQHF.

The gene calls are TRBV18 and TRBJ2-1, with 9 bases aligning to TRBD2. Per germline, CDR1 KGHSH and CDR2 LQKENI. There are 15 residues in the CDR3. J was trimmed by 8 bases and V by 5 bases; bases with no gene match: 10. The chain's CDR3 is CASSKGGSGSDEQFF. The CDR3 DNA reads TGTGCCAGCTCAAAAGGTGGTAGCGGGAGTGATGAGCAGTTCTTC.

The V gene is TRBV4-1, the J gene TRBJ1-3, with TRBD1 identical over 9 bases. CDR1 MGHRA and CDR2 YSYEKL come from the germline V gene. Trimming removed 7 bases from V and 3 bases from J; junction bases left unmatched: 10. The CDR3 runs 16 residues. The CDR3, as DNA: TGCGCCAGCACCCCACGGGACAGGGTGAATGGAAACACCATATATTTT. Its protein is CASTPRDRVNGNTIYF.

The gene calls are TRBV6-5 and TRBJ2-7, with a possible D match to TRBD1 (6 bases). CDR3 length: 15 amino acids. The germline V gene encodes CDR1 MNHEY and CDR2 SVGAGI. V was pared by 2 bases and J by 0 bases, with 11 bases between. CDR3 nucleotide sequence: TGTGCCAGCAGTTACGACTACAGGGACTCCTACGAGCAGTACTTC. Protein: CASSYDYRDSYEQYF.

This chain links TRBV5-5 with TRBJ2-1; TRBD1 agrees at 7 bases. The CDR3 sequence is 16 residues long. Trimming took 0 bases from V and 2 from J; bases not matched to a gene: 5. Germline V gives CDR1 SGHKS, CDR2 YYEKEE (reference sequence). This CDR3 is CASSLAGGTAYNEQFF. The CDR3 bases are TGTGCCAGCAGCTTGGCCGGTGGGACAGCCTACAATGAGCAGTTCTTC.